The 14 T cell receptor beta chains presented below share a single source sample, sequenced in a study of T cell responses to AZD1222 COVID-19 vaccine. The table came from immunoSEQ multiplex PCR; TCRdb's copy has only in-frame clones and leaves some out. The sample includes about 180,000 clones, approximately 90% of them seen just once. This material consisted of peripheral blood, taken on day 0 of AZD1222 vaccination. These receptors all come from an adult in good health.

The chain joins TRBV5-1 to TRBJ1-2, with 9 nucleotides matching TRBD1. Per the germline V gene, CDR1 is SGHRS and CDR2 is YFSETQ. V lost 0 bases and J lost 2; bases outside the gene matches: 2. The CDR3 length is 15 residues. CDR3 sequence reads: CASSLEGQGNYGYTF. The CDR3 coding sequence is TGCGCCAGCAGCTTGGAGGGACAGGGCAACTATGGCTACACCTTC.

The genes are TRBV19 and TRBJ1-2; TRBD1 is a possible D gene (6 bases). CDR1 LNHDA and CDR2 SQIVND come from the germline V gene (reference sequence). The germline V and J ends were trimmed by 2 bases and 4 bases, with 8 bases remaining between them. CDR3 length: 13 amino acids. The CDR3 region is CASSITGSYGYTF. DNA for the CDR3: TGTGCCAGTAGTATAACAGGGAGCTATGGCTACACCTTC.

J is TRBJ1-5 and V is TRBV28; weak D call: TRBD1 (5 bases). The CDR3 contains 13 residues. The V end lost 7 bases, the J end lost 4 bases, and 11 bases lay between the germline ends. Germline values: CDR1 MDHEN, CDR2 SYDVKM. CDR3 coding DNA: TGTGCCAGCAAGTGGGGGACTAATCAGCCCCAGCATTTT. This gives the protein CASKWGTNQPQHF.

Here the CDR3 DNA reads TGTGCCACCTCGGACAGTAATCAGCCCCAGCATTTT. It yields the protein CATSDSNQPQHF. The rearrangement uses TRBV24-1 and TRBJ1-5, with a tentative D call TRBD1 (6 bases). The germline CDR1 and CDR2 sequences are KGHDR and SFDVKD. V lost 9 bases to trimming and J lost 4 bases, with 9 bases between them. CDR3 length: 12 residues.

This clone was recorded only once. The chain couples TRBV7-3 to TRBJ1-1; possibly TRBD1 for D (6 bases). The V gene lost 7 bases and the J gene lost 4 bases, with 16 bases spanning the gap. The CDR3 consists of 14 residues. The germline V gene encodes CDR1 SGHTA and CDR2 FQGTGA. Here the CDR3 reads CASNLNRVRTEAFF. In nucleotides, the CDR3 is TGTGCCAGCAACCTAAACAGGGTACGCACTGAAGCTTTCTTT.

This sequence joins TRBV29-1 and TRBJ2-7; D may match TRBD1 or TRBD2 (5 bases each). The V and J ends lost 6 bases and 1 base respectively, with 19 bases between them. The CDR3 is 15 residues long. Germline CDR1 SQVTM, CDR2 ANQGSEA. Written as DNA, the CDR3 is TGCAGCGTCGCCGGAGGAGAGACAGCTTCCTACGAGCAGTACTTC. Translated: CSVAGGETASYEQYF.

The chain couples TRBV7-9 to TRBJ2-3, with TRBD2 identical over 11 bases. Trimming removed 3 bases from V and 7 bases from J; junction bases left unmatched: 3. The CDR3 length is 14 residues. The germline CDR1 and CDR2 sequences are SEHNR and FQNEAQ (reference sequence). The CDR3 sequence is CASSFGTSGNTQYF. Written as DNA, the CDR3 is TGTGCCAGCAGCTTCGGGACTAGCGGTAATACGCAGTATTTT.

The J gene is TRBJ1-1, the V gene TRBV29-1, with TRBD1 matching 7 bases. Trimming cost V 6 bases and J 5 bases; bases outside gene matches: 3. The germline V gene has CDR1 SQVTM and CDR2 ANQGSEA. The CDR3 totals 11 residues. The CDR3 here is CSVQGNTEAFF. The CDR3 region has the DNA TGCAGCGTACAGGGGAATACTGAAGCTTTCTTT.

V and J are TRBV9 and TRBJ2-1; 11 positions match TRBD2. V trimming: 2 bases; J trimming: 3 bases; junction bases outside the gene matches: 4. This CDR3 region has 16 residues. The germline V gene encodes CDR1 SGDLS and CDR2 YYNGEE. CDR3 sequence: CASSVTSGGYYNEQFF. CDR3 DNA: TGTGCCAGCAGCGTCACTAGCGGGGGATACTACAATGAGCAGTTCTTC. Supplemented by reference TRBV9 and TRBJ2-1, the full variable domain reads DSGVTQTPKHLITATGQRVTLRCSPRSGDLSVYWYQQSLDQGLQFLIQYYNGEERAKGNILERFSAQQFPDLHSELNLSSLELGDSALYFCASSVTSGGYYNEQFFGPGTRLTVL.

This sequence joins TRBV14 and TRBJ2-1, with a possible D match to TRBD2 (6 bases). V dropped 5 bases and J dropped 3 bases, with 11 bases sitting between them. CDR3 length: 14 amino acids. Germline V lookup: CDR1 SGHDN, CDR2 FVKESK. The CDR3 is CASSGGTLYNEQFF. Written as DNA, the CDR3 is TGTGCCAGCAGCGGAGGGACTCTCTACAATGAGCAGTTCTTC.

This chain links TRBV4-1 with TRBJ1-1; D unresolved. V lost 5 bases and J lost 0, with 16 bases in between. The CDR3 is made up of 16 amino acids. The germline gives CDR1 MGHRA, CDR2 YSYEKL. CDR3 loop: CASSLMGKGLNTEAFF. CDR3 coding DNA: TGCGCCAGCAGCTTGATGGGTAAAGGTTTGAACACTGAAGCTTTCTTT.

The chain links TRBV18 to TRBJ1-4, with D hard to call. Between the trimmed V and J ends, which lost 10 bases and 4 bases, there was a span of 13 bases. Germline CDR1 is KGHSH and CDR2 is LQKENI. The CDR3 runs 13 residues. CDR3 protein: CATRPGLNEKLFF. The CDR3 DNA follows: TGTGCCACTAGGCCAGGTCTTAATGAAAAACTGTTTTTT.

Points on this clone: The junction differs from germline at one of its ends, possibly a read error. The chain is built from TRBV2 and TRBJ2-3, with no clear D. The CDR3 has 12 amino acids. Germline-derived CDR1 and CDR2 are SNHLY and FYNNEI. The CDR3 protein is CASREGSSTKYF. For the CDR3, the DNA is TGTGCCAGCAGGGAAGGGTCCTCGACAAAGTATTTT.

The V gene is TRBV5-1, the J gene TRBJ1-6; D gene ambiguous. CDR1 SGHRS and CDR2 YFSETQ come from the germline V gene. The V end was cut by 1 base, the J end by 8 bases, with 4 bases between. The CDR3 spans 12 residues. CDR3 sequence (DNA): TGCGCCAGCAGCTTGTTGGATTCACCCCTCCACTTT. Its translation: CASSLLDSPLHF.